This T cell receptor beta chain was sequenced in a study of cytomegalovirus exposure and HLA in healthy donors. On this clone: Its specificity is unknown.

Regarding the study as a whole: More than 150 TCR beta chains were listed as cytomegalovirus-associated. Accurate predictions that matched the HLA-A and HLA-B alleles of most subjects were reportedly made from TCR beta sequences.

PCR amplification relied on 60 Vbeta primers (plus 13 Jbeta primers). The method was immunoSEQ multiplex PCR; TCRdb's version includes in-frame clones alone and lacks a portion of them. The sample consists of around 200,000 clones, over 70% of them appearing once. The donors comprised healthy bone marrow donors. The CDR3 consists of 13 residues. The germline V gene has CDR1 MGHDK and CDR2 SYGVNS. The material sequenced was PBMCs. The origin of this receptor is a woman aged 60-75 years in good health and CMV-seropositive. This chain joins TRBV25-1 and TRBJ2-5, with D perhaps matching TRBD1 (5 bases). The J call may not be correct, given that the DNA end is closer to TRBJ2-7. The CDR3 sequence: CASSAEDRYEQYF. In DNA, the CDR3 is TGTGCCAGCAGTGCAGAAGACAGATACGAGCAGTACTTC.